The present TCR beta chain was sequenced within a study of blood T cell repertoires in COVID-19. Background on the study: Samples taken during acute and convalescent COVID-19 were collected in the United States, Italy and Spain.

As originally analysed: It was from reference gene primer amplification that nucleated cell counts were estimated. Data came from immunoSEQ multiplex PCR; TCRdb stores just in-frame clones and leaves some out. The DNA was the basis for D and trimming; V, J and clone size are from that table. The data contain roughly 190,000 clones, roughly 87% of them singletons. J gave up 4 bases and V 7 bases, and 11 bases lay outside the gene matches. From germline, CDR1 is ENHRY and CDR2 SYGVKD. This CDR3 is 17 amino acids long. This TCR derives from a woman between 40 and 50 years old with acute or convalescent COVID-19. This chain uses TRBV10-3 with TRBJ2-1; 12 nucleotides match TRBD2. Material for sequencing was peripheral blood. The CDR3 DNA is TGTGCCATCAACTCCCTAGCGGGAGGGCTCTCATACAATGAGCAGTTCTTC. Protein sequence: CAINSLAGGLSYNEQFF.